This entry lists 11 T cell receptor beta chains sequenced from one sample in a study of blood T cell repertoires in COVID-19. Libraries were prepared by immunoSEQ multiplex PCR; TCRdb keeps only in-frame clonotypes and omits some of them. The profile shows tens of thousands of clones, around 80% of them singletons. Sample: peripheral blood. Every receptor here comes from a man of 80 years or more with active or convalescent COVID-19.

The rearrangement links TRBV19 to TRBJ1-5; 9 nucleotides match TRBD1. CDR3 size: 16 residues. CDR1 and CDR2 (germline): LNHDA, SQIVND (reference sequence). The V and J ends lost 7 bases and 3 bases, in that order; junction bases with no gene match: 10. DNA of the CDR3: TGTGCCAGTAATTCCCCCGGGACAGGGTACAATCAGCCCCAGCATTTT. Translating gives CASNSPGTGYNQPQHF. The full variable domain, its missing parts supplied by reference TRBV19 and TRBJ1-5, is DGGITQSPKYLFRKEGQNVTLSCEQNLNHDAMYWYRQDPGQGLRLIYYSQIVNDFQKGDIAEGYSVSREKKESFPLTVTSAQKNPTAFYLCASNSPGTGYNQPQHFGDGTRLSIL.

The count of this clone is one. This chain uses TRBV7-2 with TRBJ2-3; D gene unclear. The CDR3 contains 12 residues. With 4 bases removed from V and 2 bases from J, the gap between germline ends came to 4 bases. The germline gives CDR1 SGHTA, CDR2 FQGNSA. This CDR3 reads CASSSYTDTQYF. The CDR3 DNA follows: TGTGCCAGCAGCTCTTACACAGATACGCAGTATTTT.

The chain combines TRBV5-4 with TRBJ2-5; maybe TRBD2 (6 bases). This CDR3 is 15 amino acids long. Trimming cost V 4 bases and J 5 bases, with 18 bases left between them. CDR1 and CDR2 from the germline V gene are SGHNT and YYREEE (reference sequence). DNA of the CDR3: TGTGCCAGCAGCCACCTGGGACTGGGGAGTGAGACCCAGTACTTC. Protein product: CASSHLGLGSETQYF.

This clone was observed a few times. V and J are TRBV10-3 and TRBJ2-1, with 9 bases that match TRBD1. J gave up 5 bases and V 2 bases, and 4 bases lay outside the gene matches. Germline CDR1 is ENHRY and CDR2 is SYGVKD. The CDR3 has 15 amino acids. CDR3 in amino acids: CAISESGTGNNEQFF. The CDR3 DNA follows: TGTGCCATCAGTGAGAGCGGGACAGGGAACAATGAGCAGTTCTTC.

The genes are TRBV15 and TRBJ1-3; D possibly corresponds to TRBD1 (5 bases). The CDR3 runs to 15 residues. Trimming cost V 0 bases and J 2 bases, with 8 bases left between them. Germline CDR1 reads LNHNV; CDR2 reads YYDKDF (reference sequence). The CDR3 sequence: CATSRDSGAGNTIYF. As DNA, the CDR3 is TGTGCCACCAGCAGAGATTCGGGGGCTGGAAACACCATATATTTT. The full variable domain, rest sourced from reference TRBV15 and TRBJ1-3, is DAMVIQNPRYQVTQFGKPVTLSCSQTLNHNVMYWYQQKSSQAPKLLFHYYDKDFNNEADTPDNFQSRRPNTSFCFLDIRSPGLGDTAMYLCATSRDSGAGNTIYFGEGSWLTVV.

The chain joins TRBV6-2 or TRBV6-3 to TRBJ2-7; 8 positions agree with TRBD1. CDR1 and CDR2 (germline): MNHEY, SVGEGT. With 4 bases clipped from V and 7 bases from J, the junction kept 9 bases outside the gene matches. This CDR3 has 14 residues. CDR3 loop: CASSLPGQAREQYF. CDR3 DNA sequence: TGTGCCAGCAGTTTGCCGGGACAGGCTCGAGAGCAGTACTTC.

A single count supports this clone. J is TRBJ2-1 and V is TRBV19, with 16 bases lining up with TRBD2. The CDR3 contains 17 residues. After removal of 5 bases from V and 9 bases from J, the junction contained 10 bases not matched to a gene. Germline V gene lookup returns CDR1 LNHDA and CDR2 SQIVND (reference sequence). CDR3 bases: TGTGCCAGTAGTCCGGGACTAGCGGGAGGGCCTCCGGGTGAGCAGTTCTTC. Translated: CASSPGLAGGPPGEQFF.

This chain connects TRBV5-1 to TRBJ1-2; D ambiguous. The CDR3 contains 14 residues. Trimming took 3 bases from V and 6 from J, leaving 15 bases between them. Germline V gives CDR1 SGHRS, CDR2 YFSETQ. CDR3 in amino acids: CASSSQATIDGYTF. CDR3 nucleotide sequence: TGCGCCAGCAGCTCCCAGGCTACCATCGATGGCTACACCTTC.

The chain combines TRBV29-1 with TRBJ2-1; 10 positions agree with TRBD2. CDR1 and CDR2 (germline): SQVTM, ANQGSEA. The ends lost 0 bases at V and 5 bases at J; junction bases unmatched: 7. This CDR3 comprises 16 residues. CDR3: CSVEDRWTSGDNEQFF. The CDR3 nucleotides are TGCAGCGTTGAAGATCGTTGGACTAGCGGTGACAATGAGCAGTTCTTC.

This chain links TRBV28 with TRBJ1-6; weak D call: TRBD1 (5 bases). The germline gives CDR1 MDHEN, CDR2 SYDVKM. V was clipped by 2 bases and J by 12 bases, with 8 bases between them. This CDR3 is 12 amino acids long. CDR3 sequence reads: CASSLADRPLHF. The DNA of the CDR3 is TGTGCCAGCAGTTTAGCTGACAGACCCCTCCACTTT.

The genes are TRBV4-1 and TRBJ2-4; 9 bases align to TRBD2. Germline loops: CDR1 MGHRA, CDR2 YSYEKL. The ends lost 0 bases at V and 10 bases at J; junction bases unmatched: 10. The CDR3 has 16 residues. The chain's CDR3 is CASSQESASGKGIQYF. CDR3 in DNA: TGCGCCAGCAGCCAAGAATCGGCTAGCGGGAAGGGGATTCAGTACTTC.